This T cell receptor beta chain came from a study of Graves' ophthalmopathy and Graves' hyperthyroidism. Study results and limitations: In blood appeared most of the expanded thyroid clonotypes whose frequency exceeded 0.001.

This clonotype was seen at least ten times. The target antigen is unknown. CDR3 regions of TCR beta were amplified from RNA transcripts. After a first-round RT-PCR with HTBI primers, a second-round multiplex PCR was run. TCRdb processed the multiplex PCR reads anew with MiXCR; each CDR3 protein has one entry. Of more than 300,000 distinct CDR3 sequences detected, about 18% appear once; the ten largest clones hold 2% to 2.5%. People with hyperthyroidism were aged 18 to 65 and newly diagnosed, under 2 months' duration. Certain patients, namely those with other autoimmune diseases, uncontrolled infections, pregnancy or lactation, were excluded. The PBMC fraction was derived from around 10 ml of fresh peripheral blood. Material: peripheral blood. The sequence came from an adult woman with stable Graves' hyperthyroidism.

For the CDR3, the DNA is TGTGCCATCAGGGCGGATTGGCAGCGGGGGCCCTACGAGCAGTACTTC. Translation: CAIRADWQRGPYEQYF. This sequence joins TRBV10-3 and TRBJ2-7, with TRBD2 matching over 8 bases. The CDR3 totals 16 residues. CDR1 and CDR2 (germline): ENHRY, SYGVKD. The V segment lost 6 bases and the J segment 2 bases; nucleotides outside the gene matches: 12.